This TCR beta chain is drawn from a study of response to subunit inactivated influenza vaccine. General study points: Seasonal influenza vaccination, on each occasion, was suggested by the authors to recruit few new T cells.

TCRdb fed the RT-PCR reads into MiXCR, producing one record per CDR3 protein. The sample yields about 500,000 distinct CDR3 sequences, less than 7.5% seen once. On this clonotype itself: The antigen is unknown.

This CDR3 spans 18 amino acids. The germline V gene encodes CDR1 MNHEY and CDR2 SMNVEV (reference sequence). The ends lost 5 bases at V and 0 bases at J; junction bases unmatched: 8. The sequencing here drew on PBMCs from blood, taken around 25 months after vaccination. The chain combines TRBV27 with TRBJ2-1, with TRBD2 matching 12 bases. The source is a man in his fifties or sixties who received an inactivated influenza vaccine. DNA for the CDR3: TGTGCCAGCAGTCCCCCCACTAGCGGGAGGCACTCCTACAATGAGCAGTTCTTC. This sequence encodes CASSPPTSGRHSYNEQFF.